These 29 T cell receptor beta chains were sequenced from one sample in a study of T cell changes during pregnancy in multiple sclerosis. Some clones are missing from TCRdb's copy, which holds only in-frame ones; the method was immunoSEQ multiplex PCR. The data contain approximately 40,000 clones, 70% to 90% of them seen just once; the ten biggest clones take up about 11%. The input for sequencing was CD8+ T cells from peripheral blood mononuclear cells, taken in the third trimester of pregnancy. Every receptor here comes from a female donor with multiple sclerosis, enrolled in a pregnancy study.

This rearrangement joins TRBV5-1 to TRBJ1-5; the D gene is possibly TRBD1 (5 bases). Germline V CDR1 and CDR2: SGHRS, YFSETQ. The CDR3 runs 15 residues. The V end was cut by 0 bases, the J end by 4 bases, with 11 bases between. The CDR3 nucleotides read TGCGCCAGCAGCTTGGTCTCAGGGTTGAATCAGCCCCAGCATTTT. Protein product: CASSLVSGLNQPQHF.

This chain joins TRBV4-2 and TRBJ2-7; 8 bases agree with TRBD2. The CDR3 is made up of 15 amino acids. Germline trimming cut 6 bases from V and 3 bases from J; bases unmatched to any gene: 10. CDR1 is LGHNA and CDR2 is YNFKEQ in the germline V gene. In DNA form, the CDR3 reads TGTGCCAGCAGTCCCGGGGGGGGTAAGGGCTACGAGCAGTACTTC. Amino acid sequence: CASSPGGGKGYEQYF.

The V and J genes are TRBV7-9 and TRBJ2-7, with D perhaps matching TRBD1 (6 bases). Trimming took 2 bases from V and 3 from J, leaving 8 bases between them. CDR3 size: 13 residues. Germline CDR1 is SEHNR and CDR2 is FQNEAQ (reference sequence). The CDR3 spells CASSLLQGYEQYF. CDR3 DNA sequence: TGTGCCAGCAGCTTATTACAGGGCTACGAGCAGTACTTC.

The CDR3 here is CASSLYPSEAFF. The CDR3 coding sequence is TGTGCCAGCAGCTTGTATCCGTCGGAAGCTTTCTTT. The genes are TRBV13 and TRBJ1-1, with no clear D. Germline V CDR1 and CDR2: PRHDT, FYEKMQ (reference sequence). The CDR3 has 12 amino acids. The V gene lost 3 bases and the J gene lost 8 bases, with 10 bases spanning the gap. The full variable domain, rest sourced from reference TRBV13 and TRBJ1-1, is AAGVIQSPRHLIKEKRETATLKCYPIPRHDTVYWYQQGPGQDPQFLISFYEKMQSDKGSIPDRFSAQQFSDYHSELNMSSLELGDSALYFCASSLYPSEAFFGQGTRLTVV.

The chain employs TRBV4-1 and TRBJ2-7; 10 nucleotides line up with TRBD2. The CDR3 has 15 residues. Germline V gene sequence: CDR1 MGHRA, CDR2 YSYEKL. V lost 4 bases and J lost 2; bases outside the gene matches: 5. The CDR3 loop reads CASSPTTSGPYEQYF. The DNA for the CDR3 is TGCGCCAGCAGCCCAACGACTAGCGGGCCCTACGAGCAGTACTTC.

This clone was observed once. V and J are TRBV6-1 and TRBJ2-1, with TRBD2 matching 8 bases. Germline V lookup: CDR1 MNHNS, CDR2 SASEGT. Germline trimming cut 9 bases from V and 4 bases from J; bases unmatched to any gene: 5. There are 13 residues in the CDR3. The CDR3 nucleotides are TGTGCCAGTGTACTAGCGGATTACAATGAGCAGTTCTTC. It yields the protein CASVLADYNEQFF.

V usage is TRBV19 and J usage is TRBJ2-1, with 8 bases that match TRBD1. This CDR3 comprises 14 residues. The J segment lost 5 bases and the V segment lost 3 bases, leaving 3 bases of the junction unmatched. Germline-derived CDR1 and CDR2 are LNHDA and SQIVND (reference sequence). As DNA, the CDR3 is TGTGCCAGTAGTATCACAGGGGGTAACAATGAGCAGTTCTTC. As protein: CASSITGGNNEQFF.

The chain employs TRBV27 and TRBJ1-1; no definite D call. The germline CDR1 and CDR2 sequences are MNHEY and SMNVEV (reference sequence). This CDR3 comprises 13 residues. V was shortened by 5 bases and J by 4 bases, with 11 bases between the two germline ends. CDR3 protein: CASSLAASTEAFF. The CDR3 nucleotides read TGTGCCAGCAGTCTCGCCGCGAGCACTGAAGCTTTCTTT.

The chain combines TRBV10-2 with TRBJ2-7; TRBD2 aligns across 9 bases. CDR1 is WSHSY and CDR2 is SAAADI in the germline V gene. The CDR3 loop spans 13 amino acids. The ends lost 6 bases at V and 5 bases at J; junction bases unmatched: 5. The CDR3 here is CASRVAGDNEQYF. Written as DNA, the CDR3 is TGCGCCAGCAGGGTAGCGGGAGATAACGAGCAGTACTTC.

The chain combines TRBV9 with TRBJ2-5; the match to TRBD1 covers 7 bases. The CDR3 contains 13 residues. The germline V gene encodes CDR1 SGDLS and CDR2 YYNGEE. J was trimmed by 2 bases and V by 7 bases; bases with no gene match: 5. This CDR3 reads CASAGQAQETQYF. The DNA for the CDR3 is TGTGCCAGCGCCGGACAGGCACAAGAGACCCAGTACTTC.

The chain joins TRBV19 to TRBJ1-1, with D unresolved. V lost 4 bases, J lost 0 bases, and 12 bases lay in between. The CDR3 sequence is 15 residues long. Germline assignment: CDR1 LNHDA and CDR2 SQIVND (reference sequence). The CDR3 reads CASSTSGILNTEAFF. The CDR3 DNA reads TGTGCCAGTAGTACCTCAGGTATTTTGAACACTGAAGCTTTCTTT.

V usage is TRBV4-3 and J usage is TRBJ1-2; TRBD1 might be the D (6 bases). V gave up 0 bases and J gave up 2 bases, with 19 bases separating them. This CDR3 is 18 amino acids long. Germline lookup yields CDR1 LGHNA and CDR2 YSLEER. As DNA, the CDR3 is TGCGCCAGCAGCCAAGATGGTCCACAGGGTATGACAAACTATGGCTACACCTTC. Its protein is CASSQDGPQGMTNYGYTF.

The chain recombines TRBV27 with TRBJ2-7; 10 bases line up with TRBD2. The V gene end was trimmed by 5 bases and the J gene end by 2 bases; junction bases not matched to a gene: 6. The germline gives CDR1 MNHEY, CDR2 SMNVEV (reference sequence). CDR3 length equals 15 residues. CDR3 DNA: TGTGCCAGCAGTCCAAAGCGGGGGGGCCCCTACGAGCAGTACTTC. Translation: CASSPKRGGPYEQYF.

The V gene is TRBV11-2, the J gene TRBJ2-3; 10 bases are a match to TRBD2. The germline V gene encodes CDR1 SGHAT and CDR2 FQNNGV. After removal of 7 bases from V and 6 bases from J, the junction contained 10 bases not matched to a gene. This CDR3 has 15 residues. CDR3 DNA sequence: TGTGCCAGCACCCCATCTAGCGGGAGAGTGGATACGCAGTATTTT. This codes for CASTPSSGRVDTQYF. Full variable domain (remainder filled in from reference TRBV11-2 and TRBJ2-3): EAGVAQSPRYKIIEKRQSVAFWCNPISGHATLYWYQQILGQGPKLLIQFQNNGVVDDSQLPKDRFSAERLKGVDSTLKIQPAKLEDSAVYLCASTPSSGRVDTQYFGPGTRLTVL.

In nucleotides, the CDR3 is TGTGCCAGCAGCCCAGGGGTTGAGCAGTTCTTC. Its translation is CASSPGVEQFF. V is TRBV7-2 and J is TRBJ2-1; D is possibly TRBD1 (6 bases). With 5 bases removed from V and 9 bases from J, the gap between germline ends came to 8 bases. Germline loops: CDR1 SGHTA, CDR2 FQGNSA. CDR3 length equals 11 residues.

The rearrangement uses TRBV27 and TRBJ2-7; weak D call: TRBD2 (6 bases). The CDR3 has 14 amino acids. Germline CDR1 reads MNHEY; CDR2 reads SMNVEV (reference sequence). Trimming pared 7 bases from V and 2 bases from J, leaving 15 bases between. CDR3 bases: TGTGCCAGCAAACGTGCGGGGTTACCCTACGAGCAGTACTTC. This encodes CASKRAGLPYEQYF.

This clone was counted a single time. V usage is TRBV7-3 and J usage is TRBJ2-5, with TRBD1 as a possible D gene (7 bases). With 5 bases removed from V and 5 bases from J, the gap between germline ends came to 15 bases. The germline V gene encodes CDR1 SGHTA and CDR2 FQGTGA. There are 14 residues in the CDR3. The CDR3 sequence is CASSVSGGRETQYF. The CDR3 DNA follows: TGTGCCAGCAGCGTATCAGGGGGGCGGGAGACCCAGTACTTC.

This clone appeared a few times. The V gene is TRBV6-1, the J gene TRBJ1-2, with 7 bases fitting TRBD1. CDR1 and CDR2 from the germline V gene are MNHNS and SASEGT. The CDR3 consists of 14 residues. The V and J ends lost 1 base and 5 bases, in that order; junction bases with no gene match: 4. The CDR3 protein is CASSEVLDRYGYTF. Written as DNA, the CDR3 is TGTGCCAGCAGTGAAGTTTTGGACAGGTATGGCTACACCTTC.

This chain joins TRBV5-1 and TRBJ2-1, with 10 positions matching TRBD2. Germline V gene sequence: CDR1 SGHRS, CDR2 YFSETQ. The ends lost 2 bases at V and 4 bases at J; junction bases unmatched: 9. The CDR3 is 17 residues long. This CDR3 is CASSLVPAGGPYNEQFF. DNA of the CDR3: TGCGCCAGCAGCTTAGTCCCAGCGGGAGGGCCGTACAATGAGCAGTTCTTC.

The rearrangement links TRBV7-2 to TRBJ1-2; 7 nucleotides align to TRBD1. The V and J ends lost 1 base and 1 base, in that order; junction bases with no gene match: 9. The germline CDR1 and CDR2 sequences are SGHTA and FQGNSA. The length of the CDR3 is 17 residues. The CDR3 DNA follows: TGTGCCAGCAGCTTAGACAGGGGAGAGGGGTTTAACTATGGCTACACCTTC. Encoded protein: CASSLDRGEGFNYGYTF. The whole variable domain, remainder taken from reference TRBV7-2 and TRBJ1-2, is GAGVSQSPSNKVTEKGKDVELRCDPISGHTALYWYRQSLGQGLEFLIYFQGNSAPDKSGLPSDRFSAERTGGSVSTLTIQRTQQEDSAVYLCASSLDRGEGFNYGYTFGSGTRLTVV.

J is TRBJ2-3 and V is TRBV5-4, with D possibly matching TRBD2 (6 bases). CDR3 size: 12 residues. In germline, CDR1 is SGHNT, CDR2 YYREEE (reference sequence). Trimming took 4 bases from V and 5 from J, leaving 8 bases between them. The CDR3 sequence: CASSTGGDTQYF. The DNA for the CDR3 is TGTGCCAGCAGCACCGGGGGAGATACGCAGTATTTT.

The V call is TRBV12-5, the J call TRBJ1-2, with D possibly being TRBD1 (5 bases). Trimming stripped 6 bases from V and 2 bases from J, with 19 bases between. In germline, CDR1 is LGHNT, CDR2 FRNRAP. The CDR3 runs to 16 residues. CDR3 sequence (DNA): TGTGCTAGTGGCCCGCGGGACTACGATACAAACTATGGCTACACCTTC. Its protein product is CASGPRDYDTNYGYTF.

CDR3 amino acids: CAWMGASQAAFF. CDR3 in DNA: TGTGCCTGGATGGGGGCTTCGCAGGCCGCTTTCTTT. The rearrangement links TRBV30 to TRBJ1-1, with a tentative D call TRBD1 (6 bases). This CDR3 region has 12 residues. From germline, CDR1 is GTSNPN and CDR2 SVGIG (reference sequence). V lost 4 bases and J 11 bases, leaving 17 bases between the germline ends.

The chain employs TRBV6-5 and TRBJ1-1; tentatively, D is TRBD1 (5 bases). V lost 0 bases, J lost 1 base, and 9 bases lay in between. The germline CDR1 and CDR2 sequences are MNHEY and SVGAGI. There are 15 residues in the CDR3. CDR3 DNA sequence: TGTGCCAGCAGTTACTCGATGGGGCAGAACACTGAAGCTTTCTTT. Protein sequence: CASSYSMGQNTEAFF.

This clone was observed a handful of times. This sample also contains other DNA sequences that code for the same CDR3. The V gene is TRBV7-2, the J gene TRBJ2-1, with 9 nucleotides matching TRBD2. CDR3 length: 14 amino acids. The germline gives CDR1 SGHTA, CDR2 FQGNSA. V gave up 1 base and J gave up 7 bases; unmatched junction bases: 2. CDR3 in DNA: TGTGCCAGCAGCTTAGGCGGGAGGGGTAATGAGCAGTTCTTC. This encodes CASSLGGRGNEQFF. Variable domain in full (rest from reference TRBV7-2 and TRBJ2-1): GAGVSQSPSNKVTEKGKDVELRCDPISGHTALYWYRQSLGQGLEFLIYFQGNSAPDKSGLPSDRFSAERTGGSVSTLTIQRTQQEDSAVYLCASSLGGRGNEQFFGPGTRLTVL.

This sequence joins TRBV5-1 and TRBJ2-7; TRBD1 might be the D (6 bases). This CDR3 spans 12 amino acids. V gave up 6 bases and J gave up 7 bases, with 14 bases separating them. CDR1 is SGHRS, CDR2 YFSETQ, per germline. The CDR3 nucleotides read TGCGCCAGCACCCTTTCGAGGGGGGAGCAGTACTTC. Translating gives CASTLSRGEQYF.

The chain uses TRBV5-6 and TRBJ2-5, with D possibly matching TRBD2 (6 bases). The CDR3 loop spans 15 amino acids. Looked up from germline, CDR1 is SGHDT and CDR2 is YYEEEE. V was cut by 6 bases and J by 5 bases, with 20 bases left in between. The CDR3 region is CASNRAYGGGETQYF. CDR3 nucleotide sequence: TGTGCCAGCAACCGGGCCTACGGGGGAGGCGAGACCCAGTACTTC.

This sequence joins TRBV4-1 and TRBJ1-2; no clear D gene. CDR3 size: 16 residues. Germline assignment: CDR1 MGHRA and CDR2 YSYEKL. The ends were cut back, 0 bases at V and 4 bases at J, with 15 bases in the middle. CDR3 DNA: TGCGCCAGCAGCCAAGACGAGGGTTCGTCCGTCTATGGCTACACCTTC. Amino acid sequence: CASSQDEGSSVYGYTF.

The chain combines TRBV7-9 with TRBJ1-1, with 9 bases identical to TRBD1. With 4 bases clipped from V and 5 bases from J, the junction kept 14 bases outside the gene matches. The CDR3 covers 17 residues. Looked up from germline, CDR1 is SEHNR and CDR2 is FQNEAQ (reference sequence). CDR3 protein: CASSSRGRQGERTEAFF. The CDR3, as DNA: TGTGCCAGCAGCTCCCGGGGAAGACAGGGGGAAAGGACTGAAGCTTTCTTT. The whole variable domain, remainder taken from reference TRBV7-9 and TRBJ1-1, is DTGVSQNPRHKITKRGQNVTFRCDPISEHNRLYWYRQTLGQGPEFLTYFQNEAQLEKSRLLSDRFSAERPKGSFSTLEIQRTEQGDSAMYLCASSSRGRQGERTEAFFGQGTRLTVV.